A selection of T cell receptor beta chains follows, all from one sample in a study of control samples from healthy donors and cancer patients. The assay was immunoSEQ multiplex PCR, and TCRdb's table has in-frame clones only and misses some. The sample has 95,000 to 100,000 clones, roughly 78% seen once. The sequenced sample was blood. Receptor source: a man aged 55 to 70 in good health. Each CDR3 is given with its conserved first and last residue. Clone size is stated in some rows and not others, as once, few, many or a class when expanded.

TRBJ2-7 | TRBV6-6 | - | CASRPGTGAYEQYF
TRBJ2-7 | TRBV9 | - | CASSVARTGPLEQYF
TRBJ2-2 | TRBV30 | - | CAWTPGGGELFF
TRBJ2-2 | TRBV3-1/TRBV3-2 | - | CASSPGQGVTGELFF
TRBJ2-5 | TRBV6-1 | - | CASSDGSGVETQYF
TRBJ1-5 | TRBV6-4 | - | CASSDCLVLWQPQHF
TRBJ2-2 | TRBV5-8 | - | CASSLHRPETGFAGELFF
TRBJ2-7 | TRBV7-9 | - | CASSLRDRGQYEQYF
TRBJ1-6 | TRBV28 | few | CASRGQGSSYNSPLHF
TRBJ2-3 | TRBV12-5 | - | CASGFSNADTQYF
TRBJ2-1 | TRBV15 | - | CATSSSTSFYEQFF
TRBJ1-1 | TRBV6-2/TRBV6-3 | few | CASSLWIGNTEAFF
TRBJ1-2 | TRBV27 | - | CASSGGNYGYTF
TRBJ2-7 | TRBV6-5 | - | CASSYSGGWEQYF
TRBJ1-1 | TRBV19 | - | CASSPRGGSFTEAFF
TRBJ2-1 | TRBV2 | - | CASSESRAQQFF
TRBJ2-1 | TRBV10-2 | - | CASKKLGMSNEQFF
TRBJ1-3 | TRBV9 | - | CASSAVGRTSGNTIYF
TRBJ2-7 | TRBV6-1 | few | CASSEAPWGQGTYEQYF
TRBJ2-3 | TRBV30 | - | CAWSVPGQGPDTQYF
TRBJ1-6 | TRBV5-6 | - | CASSWRKSSYNSPLHF
TRBJ1-1 | TRBV10-1 | - | CASSDLLLGTEAFF
TRBJ2-2 | TRBV6-2/TRBV6-3 | once | CASSYGRTGELFF
TRBJ2-7 | TRBV12-5 | - | CASGPPGSYEQYF
TRBJ2-3 | TRBV24-1 | - | CATSPRGRTDTQYF
TRBJ1-6 | TRBV6-1 | once | CASSERWGEDRYSSYNSPLHF
TRBJ2-5 | TRBV25-1 | - | CASRREIQYF
TRBJ2-5 | TRBV13 | - | CASSLEARVVSTQETQYF
TRBJ2-7 | TRBV5-1 | - | CASSLVTGTPYEQYF
TRBJ2-7 | TRBV10-2 | - | CASSWESTGYEQYF
TRBJ2-7 | TRBV20-1 | - | CSASEAGPYEQYF
TRBJ1-1 | TRBV9 | - | CASSVVSLGNTEAFF
TRBJ2-2 | TRBV5-1 | - | CASSSGPAGELFF
TRBJ2-2 | TRBV28 | - | CASSSRALAGGSRRWGSGELFF
TRBJ2-1 | TRBV19 | few | CASSIMLSSYNEQFF
TRBJ2-7 | TRBV28 | once | CASTGTGPYEQYF
TRBJ2-5 | TRBV10-2 | - | CASSEIDQETQYF
TRBJ2-3 | TRBV14 | - | CASTRTSGSSTQYF
TRBJ2-5 | TRBV5-6 | - | CASSGASGRSPRQETQYF
TRBJ1-1 | TRBV19 | - | CASSYRRAPEAFF
TRBJ1-2 | TRBV27 | - | CASSLTGFSGYTF
TRBJ2-7 | TRBV20-1 | - | CSAEAGYEQYF
TRBJ2-7 | TRBV6-5 | - | CASTPSGGSSYEQYF
TRBJ2-7 | TRBV2 | - | CASRDRTGGVEQYF
TRBJ2-3 | TRBV5-1 | - | CASSLILLAGGITDTQYF
TRBJ2-7 | TRBV5-1 | - | CASSLQSSYEQYF
TRBJ2-3 | TRBV30 | - | CAWSVGQGAGTDTQYF
TRBJ1-5 | TRBV6-5 | - | CASSFLGGNQPQHF
TRBJ2-2 | TRBV4-1 | - | CASSYDANTGELFF